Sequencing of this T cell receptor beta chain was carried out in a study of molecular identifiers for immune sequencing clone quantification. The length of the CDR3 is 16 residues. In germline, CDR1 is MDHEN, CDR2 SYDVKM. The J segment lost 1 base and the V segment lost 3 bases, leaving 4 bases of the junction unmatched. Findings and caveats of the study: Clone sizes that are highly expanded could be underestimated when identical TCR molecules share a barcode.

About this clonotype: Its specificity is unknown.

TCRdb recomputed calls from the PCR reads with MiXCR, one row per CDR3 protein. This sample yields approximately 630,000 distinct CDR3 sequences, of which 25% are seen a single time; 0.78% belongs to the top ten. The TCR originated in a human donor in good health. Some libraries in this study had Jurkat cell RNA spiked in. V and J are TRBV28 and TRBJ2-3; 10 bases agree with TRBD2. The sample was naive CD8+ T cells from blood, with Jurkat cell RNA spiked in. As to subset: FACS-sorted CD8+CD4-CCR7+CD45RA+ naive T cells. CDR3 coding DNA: TGTGCCAGCAGTTTTATAGCGGGGGGTGGCACAGATACGCAGTATTTT. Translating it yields CASSFIAGGGTDTQYF.